A single sample gave rise to the 28 T cell receptor beta chains below, sequenced in a study of T cell repertoires in cytomegalovirus infection. TCRdb fed the reads into MiXCR, producing one record per CDR3 protein. This table has roughly 320,000 distinct CDR3 sequences, around 9.5% appearing once. Sample: PBMCs. These receptors came from a human donor in good health (CMV status not recorded). Some clones in this sample may be carry-over from other donors' samples.

This chain joins TRBV28 and TRBJ1-5; the D is unclear. The CDR3 is made up of 16 amino acids. Trimming stripped 4 bases from V and 0 bases from J, with 13 bases between. CDR1 is MDHEN and CDR2 is SYDVKM in the germline V gene. The CDR3 DNA sequence: TGTGCCAGCAGTTCAGCAGGAGACGTTAGCAATCAGCCCCAGCATTTT. It specifies CASSSAGDVSNQPQHF.

This clonotype was found a few times. The chain has TRBV5-5 and TRBJ1-4; D perhaps matches TRBD1 (6 bases). Trimming left V 1 base short and J 8 bases short, with 15 bases between. Germline CDR1 is SGHKS and CDR2 is YYEKEE (reference sequence). The CDR3 runs to 15 residues. The CDR3 DNA reads as TGTGCCAGCAGCTTGCTCGGACAGCCTAGCGAAAAACTGTTTTTT. The encoded protein is CASSLLGQPSEKLFF.

This clonotype turned up a few times. The genes are TRBV24-1 and TRBJ2-3; TRBD1 might be the D (5 bases). V lost 3 bases and J 4 bases, leaving 16 bases between the germline ends. Germline-derived CDR1 and CDR2 are KGHDR and SFDVKD. The CDR3 covers 16 residues. The CDR3 loop reads CATSDPTGQGADTQYF. In nucleotides, the CDR3 is TGTGCCACCAGTGATCCAACGGGTCAAGGGGCAGATACGCAGTATTTT.

This clonotype has more than one count but fewer than ten. Its ends do not fully match the called genes, so a read error is possible. V gene TRBV4-1 combines with J gene TRBJ1-3; no reliable D call. The CDR3 runs to 15 residues. The germline V gene has CDR1 MGHRA and CDR2 YSYEKL. This chain's CDR3 is CASSQELSAGNTIYF. CDR3 coding DNA: TGTGCCAGCAGCCAAGAACTCAGTGCTGGAAACACCATATATTTT.

The chain uses TRBV9 and TRBJ2-7; perhaps TRBD2 as D (5 bases). Trimming took off 4 bases at V and 7 bases at J, with 15 bases between the two ends. CDR3 length: 13 residues. Germline V CDR1 and CDR2: SGDLS, YYNGEE. The CDR3 nucleotides read TGTGCCAGCAGCCCGGACTTGAAAAGGGAGCAGTACTTC. Its protein is CASSPDLKREQYF.

This clonotype turned up a few times. The genes are TRBV29-1 and TRBJ1-1, with TRBD1 as a possible D gene (6 bases). The length of the CDR3 is 15 residues. Trimming took 5 bases from V and 1 from J, leaving 17 bases between them. Germline V gene sequence: CDR1 SQVTM, CDR2 ANQGSEA. CDR3 DNA sequence: TGCAGCGTTCCGCCTGGTTCAGGGGCGAACACTGAAGCTTTCTTT. Translation gives CSVPPGSGANTEAFF.

This clonotype was seen more than once but under ten times. The chain has TRBV20-1 and TRBJ2-1; D may be TRBD1 or TRBD2 (6 bases each). CDR3 length: 14 amino acids. Germline V lookup: CDR1 DFQATT, CDR2 SNEGSKA (reference sequence). The germline V and J ends were trimmed by 0 bases and 8 bases, with 14 bases remaining between them. The chain's CDR3 is CSARDHRGQDEQFF. In nucleotides, the CDR3 is TGCAGTGCTAGAGATCATCGGGGGCAGGATGAGCAGTTCTTC.

This clonotype came up many times. The gene calls are TRBV7-9 and TRBJ1-2, with D perhaps matching TRBD1 (5 bases). The germline V and J ends were trimmed by 10 bases and 4 bases, with 16 bases remaining between them. The CDR3 is 13 amino acids. Per the germline V gene, CDR1 is SEHNR and CDR2 is FQNEAQ (reference sequence). CDR3 sequence reads: CATQIGHGYGYTF. DNA of the CDR3: TGTGCCACCCAAATAGGACATGGCTATGGCTACACCTTC.

This clonotype has a handful of counts. This chain connects TRBV6-2 or TRBV6-3 to TRBJ2-3, with 7 nucleotides matching TRBD2. Germline V gives CDR1 MNHEY, CDR2 SVGEGT. The CDR3 length is 15 residues. Trimming at V came to 4 bases and at J to 5 bases, leaving 9 bases not matched to a gene. The CDR3 nucleotides are TGTGCCAGCAGTTCCACAAGCGGGGAGGGAGATACGCAGTATTTT. As protein: CASSSTSGEGDTQYF.

This clonotype appeared a few times. The chain is built from TRBV7-3 and TRBJ2-4; tentatively, D is TRBD2 (6 bases). This CDR3 is 12 amino acids long. V was shortened by 0 bases and J by 9 bases, with 6 bases between the two germline ends. Germline CDR1 is SGHTA and CDR2 is FQGTGA. CDR3 coding DNA: TGTGCCAGCAGCTTAACGGGGGGCATTCAGTACTTC. The encoded protein is CASSLTGGIQYF.

This clonotype was seen a handful of times. The gene calls are TRBV6-2 or TRBV6-3 and TRBJ1-1; 9 positions agree with TRBD1. Trimming at V came to 8 bases and at J to 7 bases, leaving 11 bases not matched to a gene. Germline CDR1 is MNHEY and CDR2 is SVGEGT. The CDR3 has 14 amino acids. The CDR3 coding sequence is TGTGCCAGCCGGCGCCCGGGACAGGGTATTGAAGCTTTCTTT. Encoded protein: CASRRPGQGIEAFF.

In its sample, this clonotype is medium-sized. V and J are TRBV7-2 and TRBJ2-1; D possibly corresponds to TRBD1 (6 bases). CDR1 and CDR2 from the germline V gene are SGHTA and FQGNSA. The CDR3 is made up of 17 amino acids. The V and J ends lost 5 bases and 7 bases respectively, with 24 bases between them. This CDR3 is CASSLGHLVGGLNEQFF. In DNA form, the CDR3 reads TGTGCCAGCAGCCTGGGACACCTCGTAGGCGGTTTAAATGAGCAGTTCTTC. Full variable domain (rest looked up from reference TRBV7-2 and TRBJ2-1): GAGVSQSPSNKVTEKGKDVELRCDPISGHTALYWYRQSLGQGLEFLIYFQGNSAPDKSGLPSDRFSAERTGGSVSTLTIQRTQQEDSAVYLCASSLGHLVGGLNEQFFGPGTRLTVL.

This clonotype was recorded at least ten times. J is TRBJ1-2 and V is TRBV28, with TRBD1 as a possible D gene (5 bases). The CDR3 is 13 residues long. Germline-derived CDR1 and CDR2 are MDHEN and SYDVKM. V lost 5 bases and J 5 bases, leaving 12 bases between the germline ends. The CDR3 DNA sequence: TGTGCCAGCAGTACGCCGGGGGGGTATGGCTACACCTTC. It codes for CASSTPGGYGYTF.

As for this clonotype: One end of the junction varies from germline; a read error may be responsible. The J gene is TRBJ2-5, the V gene TRBV4-2; 11 bases agree with TRBD2. The germline gives CDR1 LGHNA, CDR2 YNFKEQ. CDR3 size: 16 residues. CDR3 loop: CTSSQGGSGGGETQYF. As DNA, the CDR3 is TGTACCAGCAGCCAAGGAGGTAGCGGGGGGGGAGAGACCCAGTACTTC.

This clonotype was seen at least ten times. This chain connects TRBV4-3 to TRBJ1-1; no clear D gene. Germline CDR1 and CDR2: LGHNA and YSLEER. With 3 bases removed from V and 1 base from J, the gap between germline ends came to 6 bases. CDR3 size: 13 residues. CDR3 in amino acids: CASSQIQNTEAFF. The DNA for the CDR3 is TGCGCCAGCAGCCAGATACAGAACACTGAAGCTTTCTTT.

This chain uses TRBV7-9 with TRBJ1-4; D remains ambiguous. Germline CDR1 reads SEHNR; CDR2 reads FQNEAQ (reference sequence). The V and J ends lost 3 bases and 3 bases respectively, with 8 bases between them. CDR3 size: 14 residues. The CDR3 DNA reads as TGTGCCAGCAGCTTGACATATTCTAATGAAAAACTGTTTTTT. Translated, it gives CASSLTYSNEKLFF.

Many counts were recorded for this clonotype. The rearrangement links TRBV7-2 to TRBJ2-2; 12 bases are shared with TRBD2. The germline V gene has CDR1 SGHTA and CDR2 FQGNSA. The V gene end was trimmed by 5 bases and the J gene end by 5 bases; junction bases not matched to a gene: 3. There are 15 residues in the CDR3. The CDR3 loop is CASSQLAGGTGELFF. In DNA, the CDR3 is TGTGCCAGCAGCCAACTAGCGGGGGGAACCGGGGAGCTGTTTTTT.

This clonotype was counted at least ten times. This chain connects TRBV7-2 to TRBJ1-3, with D unresolved. V lost 2 bases and J 1 base, leaving 21 bases between the germline ends. The CDR3 consists of 19 residues. The germline CDR1 and CDR2 sequences are SGHTA and FQGNSA. CDR3 bases: TGTGCCAGCAGCTTATATCTTCCTGGGCCCGGGGATTCTGGAAACACCATATATTTT. Translated, it gives CASSLYLPGPGDSGNTIYF.

This chain uses TRBV20-1 with TRBJ2-3, with 7 positions matching TRBD1. The ends lost 5 bases at V and 4 bases at J; junction bases unmatched: 12. CDR1 and CDR2 from the germline V gene are DFQATT and SNEGSKA (reference sequence). The CDR3 length is 15 residues. CDR3 region: CSADVTGRIADTQYF. In nucleotides, the CDR3 is TGCAGTGCTGACGTGACAGGGAGAATTGCAGATACGCAGTATTTT.

The CDR3 coding sequence is TGTGCCAGCAGTAAGGGGACGGATACCTACGAGCAGTACTTC. This codes for CASSKGTDTYEQYF. The chain recombines TRBV6-1 with TRBJ2-7; D may match TRBD1 or TRBD2 (5 bases each). Germline assignment: CDR1 MNHNS and CDR2 SASEGT. The CDR3 spans 14 residues. V was clipped by 5 bases and J by 2 bases, with 13 bases between them.

This clonotype was found many times. This rearrangement joins TRBV7-2 to TRBJ1-5; D remains ambiguous. Germline CDR1 SGHTA, CDR2 FQGNSA. The CDR3 sequence is 17 residues long. V lost 3 bases to trimming and J lost 4 bases, with 19 bases between them. CDR3 coding DNA: TGTGCCAGCAGCTTGACTCCCCGGAGGGTCGAGAATCAGCCCCAGCATTTT. Translated: CASSLTPRRVENQPQHF.

The CDR3 loop reads CASSQDAVSDTQYF. The DNA for the CDR3 is TGTGCCAGCAGCCAAGATGCTGTATCAGATACGCAGTATTTT. The chain combines TRBV4-2 with TRBJ2-3; D uncertain. V lost 0 bases to trimming and J lost 4 bases, with 8 bases between them. The CDR3 spans 14 residues. Germline V lookup: CDR1 LGHNA, CDR2 YNFKEQ.

This clonotype was seen a handful of times. This chain joins TRBV5-1 and TRBJ2-7, with 11 bases that match TRBD2. CDR1 SGHRS and CDR2 YFSETQ come from the germline V gene. Trimming removed 3 bases from V and 4 bases from J; junction bases left unmatched: 6. The length of the CDR3 is 15 residues. CDR3: CASSWGLAENYEQYF. In DNA form, the CDR3 reads TGCGCCAGCAGCTGGGGACTAGCGGAGAATTACGAGCAGTACTTC.

This clonotype was counted ten times or more. The V gene is TRBV4-2, the J gene TRBJ2-3; D unresolved. The V and J ends lost 0 bases and 3 bases respectively, with 16 bases between them. Germline values: CDR1 LGHNA, CDR2 YNFKEQ. CDR3 length: 17 residues. In DNA, the CDR3 is TGTGCCAGCAGCCAAGACAGGCTGCTGGGCAGTACAGATACGCAGTATTTT. It yields the protein CASSQDRLLGSTDTQYF.

This clonotype was seen many times. V gene TRBV6-2 or TRBV6-3 combines with J gene TRBJ2-2, with 9 bases aligning to TRBD2. V gave up 9 bases and J gave up 3 bases; unmatched junction bases: 11. The CDR3 is 16 residues long. From germline, CDR1 is MNHEY and CDR2 SVGEGT. The CDR3 coding sequence is TGTGCCAGTAAACCAGCGGGAGGTTATGACACCGGGGAGCTGTTTTTT. It yields the protein CASKPAGGYDTGELFF.

The table lists this clonotype with many counts. J is TRBJ2-1 and V is TRBV7-2; 8 bases match TRBD2. V lost 1 base and J lost 15; bases outside the gene matches: 11. The CDR3 extends over 14 amino acids. Per the germline V gene, CDR1 is SGHTA and CDR2 is FQGNSA. CDR3 sequence reads: CASSLGPSSGWSFF. The CDR3 DNA follows: TGTGCCAGCAGCTTAGGTCCCTCTAGCGGGTGGTCGTTCTTC.

This clonotype was counted many times. The gene calls are TRBV7-2 and TRBJ1-5, with a tentative D call TRBD1 (5 bases). Germline CDR1 and CDR2: SGHTA and FQGNSA. CDR3 length: 15 residues. The V and J ends lost 1 base and 0 bases respectively, with 7 bases between them. The CDR3 nucleotides are TGTGCCAGCAGCTTAGGGGGGGATAGCAATCAGCCCCAGCATTTT. Translation gives CASSLGGDSNQPQHF.

This clonotype has a handful of counts. The V call is TRBV20-1, the J call TRBJ2-5, with D maybe TRBD1 (5 bases). V was clipped by 3 bases and J by 5 bases, with 19 bases between them. CDR3 length: 15 residues. CDR1 is DFQATT, CDR2 SNEGSKA, per germline (reference sequence). The CDR3 region is CSASSRAGSLETQYF. For the CDR3, the DNA is TGCAGTGCTAGCTCCCGGGCAGGGTCCCTCGAGACCCAGTACTTC.